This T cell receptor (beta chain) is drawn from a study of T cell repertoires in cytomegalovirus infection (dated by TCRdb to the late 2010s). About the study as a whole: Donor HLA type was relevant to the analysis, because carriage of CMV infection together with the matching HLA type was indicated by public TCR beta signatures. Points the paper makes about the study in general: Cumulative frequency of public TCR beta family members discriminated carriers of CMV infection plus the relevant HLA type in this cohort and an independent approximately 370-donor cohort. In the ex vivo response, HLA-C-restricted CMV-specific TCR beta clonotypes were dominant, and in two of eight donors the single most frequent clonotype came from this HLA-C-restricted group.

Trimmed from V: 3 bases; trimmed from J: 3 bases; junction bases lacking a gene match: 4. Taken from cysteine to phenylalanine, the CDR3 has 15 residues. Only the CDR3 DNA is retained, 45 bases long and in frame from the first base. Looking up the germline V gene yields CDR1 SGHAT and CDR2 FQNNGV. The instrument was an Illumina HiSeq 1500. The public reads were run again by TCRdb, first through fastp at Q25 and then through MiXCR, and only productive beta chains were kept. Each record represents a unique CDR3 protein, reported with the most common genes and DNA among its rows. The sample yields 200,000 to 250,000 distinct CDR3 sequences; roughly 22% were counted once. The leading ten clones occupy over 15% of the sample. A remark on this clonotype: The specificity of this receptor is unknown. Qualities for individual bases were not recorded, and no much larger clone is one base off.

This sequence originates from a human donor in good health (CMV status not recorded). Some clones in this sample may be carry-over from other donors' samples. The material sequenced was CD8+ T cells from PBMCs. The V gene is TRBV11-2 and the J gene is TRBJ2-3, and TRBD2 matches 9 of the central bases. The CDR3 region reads CASSFLAGATDTQYF. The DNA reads TGTGCCAGCAGCTTTTTAGCGGGGGCGACAGATACGCAGTATTTT.